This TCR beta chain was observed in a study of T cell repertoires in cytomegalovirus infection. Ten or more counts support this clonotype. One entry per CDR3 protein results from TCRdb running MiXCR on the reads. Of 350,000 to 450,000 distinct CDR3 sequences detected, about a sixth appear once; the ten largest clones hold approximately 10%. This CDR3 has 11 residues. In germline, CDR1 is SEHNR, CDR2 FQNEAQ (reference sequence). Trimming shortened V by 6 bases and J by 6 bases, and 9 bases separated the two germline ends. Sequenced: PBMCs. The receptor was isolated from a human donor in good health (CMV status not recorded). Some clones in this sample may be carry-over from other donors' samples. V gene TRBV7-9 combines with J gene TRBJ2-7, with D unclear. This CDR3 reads CASSTGREQYF. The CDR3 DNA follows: TGTGCCAGCAGTACTGGGCGCGAGCAGTACTTC.